Listed here are 20 T cell receptor beta chains from one sample, sequenced in a study of blood T cell repertoires in COVID-19. Data came from immunoSEQ multiplex PCR; TCRdb stores just in-frame clones and leaves some out. The sample lists some 81,000 clones, around 90% occurring once. The sequencing input was peripheral blood. The receptors shown here come from a woman aged 50 to 60 in a cohort sampled during active COVID-19.

The chain carries TRBV6-5 and TRBJ2-7; D perhaps matches TRBD2 (5 bases). Germline CDR1 reads MNHEY; CDR2 reads SVGAGI. Between the trimmed V and J ends, which lost 2 bases and 7 bases, there was a span of 21 bases. CDR3 size: 16 residues. CDR3 DNA: TGTGCCAGCAGTTACGGTTCCGAGGGCTCGGTGCGGGAGCAGTACTTC. It translates to CASSYGSEGSVREQYF.

The V call is TRBV7-2, the J call TRBJ2-1; no definite D call. CDR1 is SGHTA and CDR2 is FQGNSA in the germline V gene. Deletions cut 4 bases from V and 1 base from J, with 11 bases between. The length of the CDR3 is 15 residues. The CDR3 protein is CASSSYYASYNEQFF. The CDR3 DNA reads as TGTGCCAGCAGCTCATACTATGCGTCCTACAATGAGCAGTTCTTC.

This sequence joins TRBV11-2 and TRBJ2-7, with 8 bases identical to TRBD2. From germline, CDR1 is SGHAT and CDR2 FQNNGV. The V gene end was trimmed by 1 base and the J gene end by 1 base; junction bases not matched to a gene: 3. CDR3 length: 15 residues. CDR3 nucleotides: TGTGCCAGCAGCTTAGTTAGCGGGATTTCCTACGAGCAGTACTTC. Protein sequence: CASSLVSGISYEQYF.

This chain links TRBV7-2 with TRBJ2-1; TRBD1 matches at 7 bases. Germline loops: CDR1 SGHTA, CDR2 FQGNSA. Trimming removed 4 bases from V and 4 bases from J; junction bases left unmatched: 4. The CDR3 totals 14 residues. CDR3 in DNA: TGTGCCAGCAGCTCACGACAGGGTTACAATGAGCAGTTCTTC. Its translation: CASSSRQGYNEQFF.

This clone is a singleton in its sample. This rearrangement joins TRBV7-9 to TRBJ1-1; 9 positions agree with TRBD1. This CDR3 has 14 amino acids. Germline V CDR1 and CDR2: SEHNR, FQNEAQ (reference sequence). V lost 6 bases to trimming and J lost 9 bases; unmatched junction nucleotides: 11. This CDR3 is CASSFGDREWKAFF. DNA for the CDR3: TGTGCCAGCAGTTTTGGGGACAGGGAGTGGAAAGCTTTCTTT.

This sequence joins TRBV6-5 and TRBJ1-1, with D tentatively TRBD1 (5 bases). This CDR3 spans 15 amino acids. Trimming stripped 0 bases from V and 5 bases from J, with 13 bases between. CDR1 and CDR2 (germline): MNHEY, SVGAGI. The CDR3 DNA is TGTGCCAGCAGTTACTCGGGGGGAGTTGAAACTGAAGCTTTCTTT. It is translated as CASSYSGGVETEAFF.

The rearrangement uses TRBV29-1 and TRBJ2-2, with D possibly being TRBD1 (5 bases). V was clipped by 5 bases and J by 7 bases, with 14 bases between them. CDR1 and CDR2 (germline): SQVTM, ANQGSEA. The CDR3 has 13 amino acids. Here the CDR3 reads CSVLGIRGGELFF. The CDR3 DNA reads TGCAGCGTTTTGGGTATAAGGGGCGGGGAGCTGTTTTTT.

This rearrangement joins TRBV7-8 to TRBJ2-7; 9 nucleotides match TRBD2. Per the germline V gene, CDR1 is SGHVS and CDR2 is FQNEAQ. The J segment lost 6 bases and the V segment lost 1 base, leaving 7 bases of the junction unmatched. The CDR3 loop spans 15 amino acids. In DNA, the CDR3 is TGTGCCAGCAGCTTAGGGGGGACTAGCTCACGCGAGCAGTACTTC. It codes for CASSLGGTSSREQYF.

The gene calls are TRBV28 and TRBJ2-5; TRBD2 aligns across 13 bases. This CDR3 is 15 amino acids long. The J segment lost 5 bases and the V segment lost 4 bases, leaving 4 bases of the junction unmatched. Germline V gene lookup returns CDR1 MDHEN and CDR2 SYDVKM. CDR3 amino acids: CASSSGLAGFETQYF. The CDR3 DNA sequence: TGTGCCAGCAGTTCGGGACTAGCGGGATTTGAGACCCAGTACTTC.

The chain recombines TRBV28 with TRBJ1-4, with D perhaps matching TRBD1 (6 bases). CDR3 size: 17 residues. Germline lookup yields CDR1 MDHEN and CDR2 SYDVKM. V lost 4 bases to trimming and J lost 4 bases, with 19 bases between them. The CDR3 DNA follows: TGTGCCAGCAGTTCCCACTCGGGACAAACGATTAATGAAAAACTGTTTTTT. Amino acid sequence: CASSSHSGQTINEKLFF.

This clone has only one observation. The rearrangement links TRBV5-1 to TRBJ2-1, with 7 positions matching TRBD1. J lost 1 base, V lost 3 bases, and 4 bases had no gene match. Germline V gene lookup returns CDR1 SGHRS and CDR2 YFSETQ. This CDR3 is built from 15 residues. This CDR3 reads CASSYPGGSYNEQFF. As DNA, the CDR3 is TGCGCCAGCAGCTATCCAGGGGGATCCTACAATGAGCAGTTCTTC.

This chain links TRBV28 with TRBJ1-2; D gene unclear. The CDR3 sequence is 14 residues long. Per the germline V gene, CDR1 is MDHEN and CDR2 is SYDVKM. Trimming removed 3 bases at V and 0 bases at J, with 8 bases between. Here the CDR3 reads CASSLVESNYGYTF. CDR3 DNA sequence: TGTGCCAGCAGTTTGGTGGAGTCTAACTATGGCTACACCTTC.

This sequence joins TRBV18 and TRBJ2-7; 7 bases map to TRBD2. There are 13 residues in the CDR3. The trim removed 4 bases at V and 6 bases at J, leaving 6 bases unmatched. CDR1 and CDR2 from the germline V gene are KGHSH and LQKENI. CDR3 in DNA: TGTGCCAGCTCACGACTCGGCGGGGGCGAGCAGTACTTC. Its protein is CASSRLGGGEQYF.

The chain uses TRBV11-2 and TRBJ2-2; weak D call: TRBD1 (6 bases). The CDR3 is 14 residues long. V lost 1 base and J 6 bases, leaving 9 bases between the germline ends. CDR1 is SGHAT, CDR2 FQNNGV, per germline. The DNA of the CDR3 is TGTGCCAGCAGCTTAGCCGCAGGGGCCGGGGAGCTGTTTTTT. Translation: CASSLAAGAGELFF.

This sequence joins TRBV29-1 and TRBJ2-7, with 8 bases matching TRBD2. Germline V gene lookup returns CDR1 SQVTM and CDR2 ANQGSEA. There are 13 residues in the CDR3. V was pared by 5 bases and J by 7 bases, with 10 bases of the junction left unmatched. The CDR3 loop is CSVPSGRGGEQYF. The CDR3 DNA follows: TGCAGCGTTCCCAGCGGGAGAGGAGGGGAGCAGTACTTC.

This clone was seen a handful of times. The V call is TRBV3-1 (or the pseudogene TRBV3-2), the J call TRBJ2-7; TRBD1 matches at 7 bases. Germline V gives CDR1 LGHDT, CDR2 YNNKEL (reference sequence). The ends lost 1 base at V and 2 bases at J; junction bases unmatched: 5. The CDR3 spans 15 residues. The CDR3 DNA sequence: TGTGCCAGCAGCCAAGCGGACAGGACCACCTACGAGCAGTACTTC. Amino acid sequence: CASSQADRTTYEQYF.

The gene calls are TRBV5-1 and TRBJ2-7, with D hard to call. This CDR3 region has 16 residues. With 0 bases removed from V and 3 bases from J, the gap between germline ends came to 16 bases. CDR1 and CDR2 from the germline V gene are SGHRS and YFSETQ. The CDR3 region has the DNA TGCGCCAGCAGCTTGGCGGGTGGTGACGGGTACTACGAGCAGTACTTC. It yields the protein CASSLAGGDGYYEQYF.

This sequence joins TRBV27 and TRBJ2-7, with D possibly TRBD1 on 5 matching bases. Germline V CDR1 and CDR2: MNHEY, SMNVEV (reference sequence). The V gene lost 4 bases and the J gene lost 3 bases, with 7 bases spanning the gap. CDR3 length: 12 residues. CDR3 loop: CASSSDSYEQYF. The CDR3 region has the DNA TGTGCCAGCAGTTCCGACAGCTACGAGCAGTACTTC.

The V call is TRBV27, the J call TRBJ1-6, with D possibly matching TRBD1 (6 bases). The germline V gene has CDR1 MNHEY and CDR2 SMNVEV (reference sequence). The ends were cut back, 6 bases at V and 5 bases at J, with 11 bases in the middle. The CDR3 runs to 14 residues. The CDR3 bases are TGTGCCAGCAGGAGACAGGAAAATAATTCACCCCTCCACTTT. This codes for CASRRQENNSPLHF.

This sequence joins TRBV19 and TRBJ1-4, with 7 bases matching TRBD1. There are 14 residues in the CDR3. The junction had 9 bases not matched to a gene; V was cut back by 7 bases and J by 7 bases. Looked up from germline, CDR1 is LNHDA and CDR2 is SQIVND (reference sequence). In DNA, the CDR3 is TGTGCCAGTAATCCCGGGACAGCGTTTGAAAAACTGTTTTTT. Translating it yields CASNPGTAFEKLFF.